This TCR beta chain was profiled in a study of T cell repertoires in ileal Crohn's disease. Study-wide findings and caveats: Sorted CD8 T cells held more high-frequency clones than CD4.

Sequencing used immunoSEQ multiplex PCR; TCRdb keeps in-frame clones, though not all of them. The sample lists 5,000 or so clones, approximately 80% occurring once. As for this clone: What it binds is unknown.

The TCR comes from an adult with Crohn's disease. Sequencing was done on a sample of ileal tissue.

CDR3 DNA: TGTGCCAGCAGCTCCGGACAGGGGGTGGATACGCAGTATTTT. Amino acids: CASSSGQGVDTQYF. V and J are TRBV7-9 and TRBJ2-3; 10 bases fit TRBD1. The CDR3 totals 14 residues. The V gene end was trimmed by 4 bases and the J gene end by 6 bases; junction bases not matched to a gene: 4. Germline V CDR1 and CDR2: SEHNR, FQNEAQ (reference sequence).